Given below is one TCR beta chain in context. Its antigen is still unknown. This record belongs to a study of cytomegalovirus exposure and HLA in healthy donors. Study background: An early data release held 79 million or so unique TCRs from HLA-typed donors. Broader study findings: One variant, a missense change in DCLRE1C, was linked in a later analysis to TCR beta V- and J-gene trimming. A cluster of highly shared sequence variants was likely a sequencing artifact.

The PCR contained 60 Vbeta and 13 Jbeta primers. In the authors' methods: Among the unique TCR beta chains that a later analysis counted, about 84 million in all, around 11 million were shared. Only in-frame clones appear in the TCRdb table, and some are missing; sequencing was by immunoSEQ multiplex PCR. Clone size and V and J calls were adopted from that table, with D and trimming inferred from the DNA. The specimen's table records just over 200,000 clones. V was pared by 6 bases and J by 0 bases, with 13 bases between. Germline values: CDR1 SGHRS, CDR2 YFSETQ. This CDR3 contains 15 residues. This chain connects TRBV5-1 to TRBJ1-5; D not certain. This TCR was sampled from a girl aged 2-10 years in good health and CMV-seropositive. Source material: PBMCs. This chain's CDR3 is CASKPTGYSNQPQHF. The CDR3 bases are TGCGCCAGCAAACCAACGGGGTATAGCAATCAGCCCCAGCATTTT.